The present entry profiles one T cell receptor (beta chain) with its context. Its antigen remains unidentified. This entry comes from a study of long-term antiretroviral therapy in people with HIV. There was at least one pre-ART PBMC sample for each donor, plus at least two post-ART PBMC samples. Each HIV participant was treated in the United States. Study outcomes and limitations: The blood, collected between about 2003 and 2017, was possibly taken under older ART regimens.

The assay, immunoSEQ v3.0, was run at survey level. Per-sample targets for sequencing were roughly 35,000-55,000 T-cell genomes. TCRdb's copy holds only in-frame clones and misses some; the assay was immunoSEQ multiplex PCR. The sample lists some 31,000 clones, 95% seen once, with 6.5% to 10% in the top ten. Germline V lookup: CDR1 SGHKS, CDR2 YYEKEE (reference sequence). Unmatched junction bases numbered 5, after V lost 3 bases and J lost 8 bases. CDR3 length equals 14 residues. The chain uses TRBV5-5 and TRBJ2-1, with 10 bases fitting TRBD1. The sequence was collected from a man aged 25 to 40 with HIV. The material was unsorted PBMCs, obtained 5.3 years after starting antiretroviral therapy. The DNA of the CDR3 is TGTGCCAGCAGCTACGCCGGGACAGGGGATGAGCAGTTCTTC. Protein: CASSYAGTGDEQFF. Full variable domain (rest looked up from reference TRBV5-5 and TRBJ2-1): DAGVTQSPTHLIKTRGQQVTLRCSPISGHKSVSWYQQVLGQGPQFIFQYYEKEERGRGNFPDRFSARQFPNYSSELNVNALLLGDSALYLCASSYAGTGDEQFFGPGTRLTVL.